Included here is one T cell receptor beta chain sequence, with context. Its specificity is not known. It was the roughly 130-subject validation cohort, separate from the approximately 690-subject first cohort, to which the donors belonged. These data belong to a study of cytomegalovirus exposure and HLA in healthy donors. General study points: In vitro, a few CMV-associated chains proved specific for CMV antigens. A subsequent analysis found that TCR clusters from the first cohort also tended to co-occur in the 130 or so validation repertoires, with approximately 95% of cluster scores above 0. With high specificity and sensitivity, the classifier reportedly diagnosed cytomegalovirus status.

The V gene end was trimmed by 5 bases and the J gene end by 0 bases; junction bases not matched to a gene: 15. The CDR3 extends over 21 amino acids. Germline V gives CDR1 KGHSH, CDR2 LQKENI. Assay used: immunoSEQ multiplex PCR; TCRdb lists only in-frame clones, some missing. The data show 75,000 to 95,000 clones, approximately 96% seen once. This receptor was obtained from a young man in good health and CMV-seronegative. The source material was PBMCs. The genes are TRBV18 and TRBJ2-1; 14 bases are a match to TRBD2. CDR3 loop: CASSTGLAGVGMPPSYNEQFF. CDR3 DNA sequence: TGTGCCAGCTCAACGGGACTAGCGGGAGTCGGTATGCCCCCCTCCTACAATGAGCAGTTCTTC.